This T cell receptor (beta chain) emerged from a study of blood T cell repertoires in COVID-19. Some clones are missing from TCRdb's copy, which holds only in-frame ones; the method was immunoSEQ multiplex PCR. The sample lists hundreds of thousands of clones; about four fifths were seen once. The CDR3 runs 14 residues. With 4 bases clipped from V and 1 base from J, the junction kept 1 base outside the gene matches. CDR1 is SGHDT and CDR2 is YYEEEE in the germline V gene. This TCR was sampled from a woman between 45 and 65 years old who had been exposed to COVID-19. The sample was PBMCs or T cells enriched from blood (not recorded which). The V gene is TRBV5-6, the J gene TRBJ1-1, with 10 positions matching TRBD1. CDR3 DNA sequence: TGTGCCAGCAGCAGGGACAGGGGGAACACTGAAGCTTTCTTT. Amino acids: CASSRDRGNTEAFF.